This T cell receptor beta chain emerged from a study of blood T cells in healthy people across ages. The V and J ends lost 0 bases and 8 bases respectively, with 14 bases between them. The germline CDR1 and CDR2 sequences are SNHLY and FYNNEI. This CDR3 spans 14 amino acids. Using a J-beta primer mix together with a sample-barcoded 5' primer, a second PCR was run for roughly 6 to 12 cycles. TCRdb used MiXCR to reprocess the 5' RACE reads, holding one entry per CDR3 protein. The data contain 1.5 million to 2 million distinct CDR3 sequences, about 49% of them singletons. This sequence joins TRBV2 and TRBJ2-7, with D unresolved. The sequence came from a middle-aged woman in good health. The sample consisted of blood. As DNA, the CDR3 is TGTGCCAGCAGTGAAGCGCTTGCCACACAGCAGCAGTACTTC. It encodes CASSEALATQQQYF.